This T cell receptor (beta chain) comes out of a study of glioma-infiltrating T cells after dendritic cell vaccination. Time point: after dendritic cell vaccination, including at tumor progression/relapse. Profiling relied on immunoSEQ multiplex PCR, and the TCRdb table lists in-frame clones only, not all of them. The sample contains about 90,000 clones, about four fifths of which appear only once. CDR1 SGHRS and CDR2 YFSETQ come from the germline V gene. V was trimmed by 10 bases and J by 2 bases, leaving 13 bases between them. The CDR3 is 12 amino acids. The sample was blood, taken after dendritic cell vaccination. The chain has TRBV5-1 and TRBJ2-7; TRBD2 is a possible D gene (7 bases). The clonotype comes from a human donor with glioblastoma. CDR3 loop: CASGEGAYEQYF. CDR3 bases: TGCGCCTCAGGGGAGGGGGCCTACGAGCAGTACTTC.